The 21 T cell receptor beta chains reported below all come from one sample, sequenced in a study of cytomegalovirus exposure and HLA in healthy donors. This PCR relied on a set of 60 Vbeta primers and 13 Jbeta primers. The repertoire was sequenced with immunoSEQ multiplex PCR; TCRdb's copy has only in-frame clones and lacks some. The sample carries more than 150,000 clones, approximately 84% recorded once. The sequenced material came from PBMCs. These receptors all stem from a boy between 5 and 17 years old in good health and CMV-seronegative.

The chain employs TRBV5-4 and TRBJ2-2; tentative D call: TRBD1 (6 bases). The CDR3 contains 15 residues. Germline CDR1 SGHNT, CDR2 YYREEE (reference sequence). Deletions cut 2 bases from V and 3 bases from J, with 11 bases between. The CDR3 DNA sequence: TGTGCCAGCAGCTTTATCGACAGGTACACCGGGGAGCTGTTTTTT. It encodes CASSFIDRYTGELFF.

This chain uses TRBV9 with TRBJ1-6; no reliable D call. V lost 3 bases, J lost 0 bases, and 10 bases lay in between. Looked up from germline, CDR1 is SGDLS and CDR2 is YYNGEE. The CDR3 runs 16 residues. As DNA, the CDR3 is TGTGCCAGCAGCGATACAGCAGACTCCTATAATTCACCCCTCCACTTT. Translation: CASSDTADSYNSPLHF.

V is TRBV30 and J is TRBJ1-6, with a possible D match to TRBD1 (5 bases). The germline V gene has CDR1 GTSNPN and CDR2 SVGIG (reference sequence). CDR3 length equals 19 residues. V gave up 4 bases and J gave up 0 bases, with 22 bases separating them. CDR3: CAWKGPDLTVSSYNSPLHF. The CDR3 DNA reads as TGTGCCTGGAAGGGCCCCGATTTGACAGTTAGCTCCTATAATTCACCCCTCCACTTT.

CDR3 sequence reads: CASSFGLSYNSPLHF. The CDR3 coding sequence is TGTGCCAGCAGCTTCGGACTAAGCTATAATTCACCCCTCCACTTT. This chain connects TRBV5-5 to TRBJ1-6; D is undetermined. In germline, CDR1 is SGHKS, CDR2 YYEKEE (reference sequence). Trimming removed 2 bases at V and 3 bases at J, with 9 bases between. The CDR3 sequence is 15 residues long. Drawing the rest from reference TRBV5-5 and TRBJ1-6, the complete variable domain is DAGVTQSPTHLIKTRGQQVTLRCSPISGHKSVSWYQQVLGQGPQFIFQYYEKEERGRGNFPDRFSARQFPNYSSELNVNALLLGDSALYLCASSFGLSYNSPLHFGNGTRLTVT.

The CDR3 DNA is TGTGCCAGCAGGGTGGGCAGCGGGAACACCGGGGAGCTGTTTTTT. Translation: CASRVGSGNTGELFF. The rearrangement uses TRBV6-5 and TRBJ2-2; weak D call: TRBD2 (5 bases). CDR3 length equals 15 residues. Germline V gene lookup returns CDR1 MNHEY and CDR2 SVGAGI. Trimming pared 6 bases from V and 1 base from J, leaving 12 bases between.

CDR3 sequence: CASSPKAGGTYEQYF. The CDR3 nucleotides read TGTGCCAGCTCACCAAAGGCAGGGGGTACCTACGAGCAGTACTTC. The genes are TRBV18 and TRBJ2-7; 7 bases fit TRBD1. CDR1 and CDR2 from the germline V gene are KGHSH and LQKENI. J was trimmed by 2 bases and V by 2 bases; bases with no gene match: 6. The CDR3 extends over 15 amino acids.

The chain combines TRBV9 with TRBJ1-4, with a weak D call TRBD1 (5 bases). Trimming took off 2 bases at V and 7 bases at J, with 15 bases between the two ends. From germline, CDR1 is SGDLS and CDR2 YYNGEE. This CDR3 is 15 amino acids long. The CDR3 region has the DNA TGTGCCAGCAGCGTGGGCAGGGTATTAGTTGAAAAACTGTTTTTT. It encodes CASSVGRVLVEKLFF. The variable domain in full, completed from reference TRBV9 and TRBJ1-4, reads DSGVTQTPKHLITATGQRVTLRCSPRSGDLSVYWYQQSLDQGLQFLIQYYNGEERAKGNILERFSAQQFPDLHSELNLSSLELGDSALYFCASSVGRVLVEKLFFGSGTQLSVL.

This rearrangement joins TRBV15 to TRBJ1-4; D not resolved. Germline V gives CDR1 LNHNV, CDR2 YYDKDF (reference sequence). Trimming pared 0 bases from V and 6 bases from J, leaving 8 bases between. The CDR3 consists of 14 residues. CDR3 amino acids: CATSRDSYDEKLFF. CDR3 nucleotides: TGTGCCACCAGCAGAGACAGTTATGATGAAAAACTGTTTTTT.

This chain links TRBV27 with TRBJ1-5; a weak D match, TRBD1 (6 bases). V was pared by 5 bases and J by 3 bases, with 17 bases between. Germline V gene data show CDR1 as MNHEY and CDR2 as SMNVEV (reference sequence). The CDR3 is made up of 16 amino acids. CDR3 sequence reads: CASSPSRGEDNQPQHF. For the CDR3, the DNA is TGTGCCAGCAGTCCCTCCAGGGGTGAAGACAATCAGCCCCAGCATTTT.

This chain links TRBV6-1 with TRBJ1-1, with 9 bases matching TRBD1. Germline CDR1 is MNHNS and CDR2 is SASEGT. CDR3 length: 15 amino acids. The trim removed 4 bases at V and 5 bases at J, leaving 8 bases unmatched. The CDR3 DNA reads as TGTGCCAGCAGTGGGGGACAGGGTCTGATTACTGAAGCTTTCTTT. It codes for CASSGGQGLITEAFF.

The chain uses TRBV5-6 and TRBJ2-3; D might be TRBD1 (6 bases). The CDR3 is 13 residues long. In germline, CDR1 is SGHDT, CDR2 YYEEEE. The V end was cut by 3 bases, the J end by 4 bases, with 9 bases between. DNA for the CDR3: TGTGCCAGCAGCTCCGGACAGCCAGATACGCAGTATTTT. It yields the protein CASSSGQPDTQYF.

V usage is TRBV2 and J usage is TRBJ2-7; possibly TRBD2 for D (6 bases). V gave up 6 bases and J gave up 4 bases, with 25 bases separating them. The CDR3 consists of 17 residues. CDR1 and CDR2 (germline): SNHLY, FYNNEI. The CDR3 DNA follows: TGTGCCAGCAGGCCGGTGCAGGGAGGCCTGAACATTTACGAGCAGTACTTC. The encoded protein is CASRPVQGGLNIYEQYF.

This clone was observed a few times. The chain couples TRBV4-1 to TRBJ2-2, with TRBD1 identical over 7 bases. CDR1 MGHRA and CDR2 YSYEKL come from the germline V gene. V trimming: 3 bases; J trimming: 0 bases; junction bases outside the gene matches: 4. CDR3 length equals 16 residues. The CDR3 region has the DNA TGCGCCAGCAGCCATCCGGGACAGACGAACACCGGGGAGCTGTTTTTT. Translated, it gives CASSHPGQTNTGELFF.

The gene calls are TRBV4-1 and TRBJ1-1; tentatively, D is TRBD1 (6 bases). Germline V lookup: CDR1 MGHRA, CDR2 YSYEKL. The CDR3 contains 14 residues. With 2 bases removed from V and 5 bases from J, the gap between germline ends came to 12 bases. DNA of the CDR3: TGCGCCAGCAGCCAATTACAGGGATGGACTGAAGCTTTCTTT. This translates into CASSQLQGWTEAFF.

The genes are TRBV6-5 and TRBJ1-3, with TRBD1 identical over 7 bases. There are 16 residues in the CDR3. CDR1 is MNHEY and CDR2 is SVGAGI in the germline V gene. V dropped 4 bases and J dropped 3; count of bases not matched to a gene: 9. The CDR3 sequence: CASSSHTGQYGNTIYF. As DNA, the CDR3 is TGTGCCAGCAGTTCCCATACGGGACAGTATGGAAACACCATATATTTT.

V is TRBV6-1 and J is TRBJ2-3; no firm D call. This CDR3 spans 12 amino acids. Trimming pared 2 bases from V and 2 bases from J, leaving 2 bases between. Germline loops: CDR1 MNHNS, CDR2 SASEGT. The CDR3 protein is CASSELTDTQYF. CDR3 coding DNA: TGTGCCAGCAGTGAACTCACAGATACGCAGTATTTT.

The chain couples TRBV7-9 to TRBJ1-6, with D perhaps matching TRBD1 (5 bases). The CDR3 runs 15 residues. Germline V gene data show CDR1 as SEHNR and CDR2 as FQNEAQ (reference sequence). V was pared by 5 bases and J by 7 bases, with 15 bases between. The chain's CDR3 is CASSPPDTPNSPLHF. The CDR3 DNA reads TGTGCCAGCAGCCCGCCGGACACCCCGAATTCACCCCTCCACTTT.

The rearrangement links TRBV19 to TRBJ1-1; a weak D match, TRBD1 (5 bases). The CDR3 loop spans 14 amino acids. The ends were cut back, 6 bases at V and 0 bases at J, with 11 bases in the middle. CDR1 is LNHDA, CDR2 SQIVND, per germline (reference sequence). CDR3 coding DNA: TGTGCCAGTAGCGACAGACTCTTGAACACTGAAGCTTTCTTT. Translated: CASSDRLLNTEAFF.

J is TRBJ2-7 and V is TRBV19, with a tentative D call TRBD2 (5 bases). Germline CDR1 LNHDA, CDR2 SQIVND (reference sequence). With 7 bases removed from V and 4 bases from J, the gap between germline ends came to 14 bases. The CDR3 is 13 amino acids. CDR3 in amino acids: CASKEGRSYEQYF. The CDR3 DNA sequence: TGTGCCAGTAAAGAGGGTAGGTCGTACGAGCAGTACTTC.

The rearrangement links TRBV7-2 to TRBJ2-6, with a tentative D call TRBD1 (7 bases). The CDR3 covers 16 residues. The germline CDR1 and CDR2 sequences are SGHTA and FQGNSA. The germline V and J ends were trimmed by 1 base and 2 bases, with 9 bases remaining between them. CDR3 loop: CASSLGGTAGANVLTF. Written as DNA, the CDR3 is TGTGCCAGCAGCTTAGGCGGGACAGCTGGGGCCAACGTCCTGACTTTC.

In its sample, this clone was seen a few times. The gene calls are TRBV6-4 and TRBJ2-3; weak D call: TRBD1 (5 bases). Trimming cost V 0 bases and J 2 bases, with 6 bases left between them. CDR1 and CDR2 (germline): MRHNA, SNTAGT. The CDR3 is 14 residues long. Here the CDR3 reads CASSDSRATDTQYF. In DNA form, the CDR3 reads TGTGCCAGCAGTGACTCCAGGGCCACAGATACGCAGTATTTT.